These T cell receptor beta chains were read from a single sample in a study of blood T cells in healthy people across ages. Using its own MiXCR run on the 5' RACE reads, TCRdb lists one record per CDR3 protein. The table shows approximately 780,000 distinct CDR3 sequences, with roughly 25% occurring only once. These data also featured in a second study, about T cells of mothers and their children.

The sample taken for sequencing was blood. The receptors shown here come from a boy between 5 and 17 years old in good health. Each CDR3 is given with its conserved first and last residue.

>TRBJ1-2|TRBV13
CASRINPSKGYTF
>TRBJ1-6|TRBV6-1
CASRGSYNSPLHF
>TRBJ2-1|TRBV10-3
CAIRDPGLAGANNEQFF
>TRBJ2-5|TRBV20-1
CSAKGRLAGMGTQYF
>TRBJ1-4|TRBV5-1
CASSTTGEVNEKLFF
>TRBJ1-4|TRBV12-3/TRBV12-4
CASSSGTGPGEKLFF
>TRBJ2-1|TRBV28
CAGSSSRVGEQFF
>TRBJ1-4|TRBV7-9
CASSTRDSTNEKLFF
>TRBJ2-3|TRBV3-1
CASSLTSGKSTDTQYF
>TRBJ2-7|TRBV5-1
CASSWDQNYEQYF
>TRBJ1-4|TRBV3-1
CASSPPTDRGEKLFF
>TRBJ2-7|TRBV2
CASSEGRATYEQYF
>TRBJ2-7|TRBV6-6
CASGPTNGYEQYF
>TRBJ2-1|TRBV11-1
CASSTPSGTNSYNEQFF
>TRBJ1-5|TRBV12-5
CASGLVGTGRDNQPQHF
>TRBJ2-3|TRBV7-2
CASSPWGVTDTQYF
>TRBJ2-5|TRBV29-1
CSVVGRYQETQYF
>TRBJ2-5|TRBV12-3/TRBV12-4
CASSIEYQETQYF
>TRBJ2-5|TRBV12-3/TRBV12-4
CASSFPDRDKETQYF
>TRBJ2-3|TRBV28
CASTSLLAGGSDTQYF
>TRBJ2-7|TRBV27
CASSTTPASYEQYF
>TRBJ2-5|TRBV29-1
CSVEASRARLGTQYF
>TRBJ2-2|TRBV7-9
CASSPRTPGTGELFF
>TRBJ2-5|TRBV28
CASSTRTIGVETQYF
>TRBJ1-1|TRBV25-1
CASSELGTGGVKNTEAFF
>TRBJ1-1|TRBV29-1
CSVDTGWMNTEAFF
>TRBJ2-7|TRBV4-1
CASSLGSGGAYEQYF
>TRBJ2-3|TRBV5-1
CASSSGGPTLDTQYF
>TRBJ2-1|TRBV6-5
CASSYEGLAYNEQFF
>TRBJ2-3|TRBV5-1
CASSLGSGGPTDTQYF
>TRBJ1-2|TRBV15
CATSRDPSAKGRDYGYTF
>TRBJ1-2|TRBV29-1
CSVSLDDRNGYTF
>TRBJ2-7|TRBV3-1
CASSQEELWTGTGSREQYF
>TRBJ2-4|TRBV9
CASSVEGDGKNIQYF
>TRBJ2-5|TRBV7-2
CASNLELAAEETQYF
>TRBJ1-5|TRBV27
CASSFSGDGNQPQHF
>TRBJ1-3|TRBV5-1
CASSLDEGQGNTIYF
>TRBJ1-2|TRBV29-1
CSVEDWVGSYGYTF
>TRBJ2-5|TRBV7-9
CASSKGQAGGETQYF
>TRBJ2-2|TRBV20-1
CSARDQGGRTGELFF
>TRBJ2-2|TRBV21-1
CASVPGKNTGELFF
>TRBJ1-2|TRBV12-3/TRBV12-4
CASSATIQGARGYTF
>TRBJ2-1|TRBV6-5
CASSYTGASYNEQFF
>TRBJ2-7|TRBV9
CASSEGHSSYEQYF
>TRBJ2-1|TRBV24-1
CATSDPIKYWDRGGEQFF
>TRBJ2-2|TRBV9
CASSPTATGELFF
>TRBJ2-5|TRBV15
CATSSRRGLQETQYF
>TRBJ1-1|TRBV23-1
CASLTLRGVNTEAFF
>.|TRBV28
CASSDRGRWGYEQYF
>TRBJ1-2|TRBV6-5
CASTRQGFGGYTF
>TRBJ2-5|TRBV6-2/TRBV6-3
CASSYTGLETQYF
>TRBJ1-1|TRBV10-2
CASSDQEETEAFF
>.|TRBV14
CASSQVGGSLNEQYF
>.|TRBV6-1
CASTKGRATDEQFF
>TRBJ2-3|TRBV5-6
CASSLVRLHTDTQYF
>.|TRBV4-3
CASGRGQGAHEQYF
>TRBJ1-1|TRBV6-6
CASSIGEGRAFF